These 5 T cell receptor beta chains were sequenced from one sample in a study of cytomegalovirus exposure and HLA in healthy donors. Use of 60 Vbeta and 13 Jbeta primers characterized the PCR. Libraries were prepared by immunoSEQ multiplex PCR; TCRdb keeps only in-frame clonotypes and omits some of them. This table lists tens of thousands of clones. The sample taken for sequencing was PBMCs. These receptors came from a female donor in good health and CMV-seropositive.

J is TRBJ2-2 and V is TRBV28, with D possibly matching TRBD1 (5 bases). The germline CDR1 and CDR2 sequences are MDHEN and SYDVKM. V lost 5 bases and J lost 4, with 8 bases in between. The CDR3 is 13 residues long. The CDR3 DNA is TGTGCCAGCAGTCCTGGGGCCACCGGGGAGCTGTTTTTT. Translating it yields CASSPGATGELFF.

The V and J genes are TRBV7-9 and TRBJ2-3; maybe TRBD2 (6 bases). V lost 8 bases, J lost 9 bases, and 18 bases lay in between. Germline V gene lookup returns CDR1 SEHNR and CDR2 FQNEAQ (reference sequence). The CDR3 sequence is 13 residues long. This CDR3 reads CASSGAGRQTQYF. The CDR3 coding sequence is TGTGCCAGCTCCGGTGCAGGGAGGCAAACGCAGTATTTT. The full variable domain, with the rest looked up from reference TRBV7-9 and TRBJ2-3, is DTGVSQNPRHKITKRGQNVTFRCDPISEHNRLYWYRQTLGQGPEFLTYFQNEAQLEKSRLLSDRFSAERPKGSFSTLEIQRTEQGDSAMYLCASSGAGRQTQYFGPGTRLTVL.

The chain employs TRBV27 and TRBJ2-7; 7 nucleotides align to TRBD1. After removal of 6 bases from V and 2 bases from J, the junction contained 7 bases not matched to a gene. Germline CDR1 and CDR2: MNHEY and SMNVEV (reference sequence). This CDR3 is 14 amino acids long. The CDR3 DNA is TGTGCCAGCAGCTGGGACAGCTTAACCTACGAGCAGTACTTC. This translates into CASSWDSLTYEQYF.

V and J are TRBV7-2 and TRBJ2-2; TRBD2 matches 13 bases. This CDR3 has 17 residues. The ends lost 5 bases at V and 6 bases at J; junction bases unmatched: 9. Germline V gene sequence: CDR1 SGHTA, CDR2 FQGNSA. In nucleotides, the CDR3 is TGTGCCAGCAGCGAAGAAGGACTAGCGGGAGTGGCCGGGGAGCTGTTTTTT. Amino acid sequence: CASSEEGLAGVAGELFF.

The chain carries TRBV7-9 and TRBJ2-7; D ambiguous. CDR3 length: 13 amino acids. In germline, CDR1 is SEHNR, CDR2 FQNEAQ (reference sequence). Deletions cut 3 bases from V and 5 bases from J, with 11 bases between. In DNA form, the CDR3 reads TGTGCCAGCAGCTTTCCCACCCCGGACGAGCAGTACTTC. This translates into CASSFPTPDEQYF.